Presented here are 16 T cell receptor beta chains from one specimen sequenced in a study of cytomegalovirus exposure and HLA in healthy donors. PCR used 60 Vbeta primers and 13 Jbeta primers. Generated by immunoSEQ multiplex PCR, the TCRdb table keeps only in-frame clones and is missing some. The sample holds under 150,000 clones, more than 75% seen once. The sequenced material came from PBMCs. The receptors were gathered from a man between 18 and 29 years old in good health and CMV-seronegative.

There are a few counts of this clone. The rearrangement links TRBV19 to TRBJ1-5; 7 positions agree with TRBD1. Germline CDR1 and CDR2: LNHDA and SQIVND (reference sequence). The CDR3 contains 15 residues. V lost 4 bases and J lost 3; bases outside the gene matches: 6. The CDR3 sequence: CASSKLQGFNQPQHF. For the CDR3, the DNA is TGTGCCAGTAGTAAATTACAGGGGTTCAATCAGCCCCAGCATTTT.

The rearrangement links TRBV11-3 to TRBJ1-1, with D possibly matching TRBD1 (6 bases). The CDR3 runs to 13 residues. CDR1 SGHNT and CDR2 YENEEA come from the germline V gene. The V and J ends lost 5 bases and 1 base respectively, with 8 bases between them. CDR3 protein: CASSEGQNTEAFF. The CDR3, as DNA: TGTGCCAGCAGCGAGGGACAGAACACTGAAGCTTTCTTT.

This sequence joins TRBV11-2 and TRBJ2-1; TRBD2 might be the D (5 bases). The CDR3 is made up of 14 amino acids. With 4 bases removed from V and 1 base from J, the gap between germline ends came to 8 bases. Germline values: CDR1 SGHAT, CDR2 FQNNGV. CDR3 nucleotide sequence: TGTGCCAGCAGCTCCTTAGCGTCCTACAATGAGCAGTTCTTC. Protein product: CASSSLASYNEQFF.

V usage is TRBV25-1 and J usage is TRBJ1-4, with 8 bases that match TRBD1. Trimming cost V 6 bases and J 7 bases; bases outside gene matches: 7. The germline CDR1 and CDR2 sequences are MGHDK and SYGVNS. This CDR3 is 14 amino acids long. The CDR3 spells CASRHDRGGEKLFF. CDR3 coding DNA: TGTGCCAGCAGGCACGACAGGGGAGGTGAAAAACTGTTTTTT.

V usage is TRBV7-6 and J usage is TRBJ2-2; 13 bases align to TRBD2. Per the germline V gene, CDR1 is SGHVS and CDR2 is FNYEAQ. V lost 5 bases and J lost 2; bases outside the gene matches: 2. The CDR3 is 16 amino acids. In DNA, the CDR3 is TGTGCCAGCAGCGCGGGACTAGCGGGAAACACCGGGGAGCTGTTTTTT. Protein product: CASSAGLAGNTGELFF. The full variable domain, in which reference TRBV7-6 and TRBJ2-2 provide the parts outside the CDR3, is GAGVSQSPRYKVTKRGQDVALRCDPISGHVSLYWYRQALGQGPEFLTYFNYEAQQDKSGLPNDRFSAERPEGSISTLTIQRTEQRDSAMYRCASSAGLAGNTGELFFGEGSRLTVL.

This chain joins TRBV25-1 and TRBJ2-7; TRBD1 agrees at 10 bases. Germline CDR1 is MGHDK and CDR2 is SYGVNS. This CDR3 contains 14 residues. With 5 bases clipped from V and 5 bases from J, the junction kept 6 bases outside the gene matches. Written as DNA, the CDR3 is TGTGCCAGCAGTAACGACAGGGGGCGCGACGAGCAGTACTTC. This codes for CASSNDRGRDEQYF.

The V call is TRBV6-1, the J call TRBJ2-3; 12 positions agree with TRBD2. This CDR3 contains 16 residues. V lost 4 bases to trimming and J lost 6 bases; unmatched junction nucleotides: 8. From germline, CDR1 is MNHNS and CDR2 SASEGT. The CDR3 sequence is CASSGRLAGEVDTQYF. CDR3 coding DNA: TGTGCCAGCAGTGGGAGACTAGCGGGAGAGGTTGATACGCAGTATTTT.

The chain is built from TRBV27 and TRBJ2-1, with D possibly TRBD1 on 6 matching bases. There are 15 residues in the CDR3. Germline CDR1 and CDR2: MNHEY and SMNVEV (reference sequence). The V end lost 5 bases, the J end lost 3 bases, and 14 bases lay between the germline ends. This chain's CDR3 is CASSVRGGDYNEQFF. CDR3 DNA: TGTGCCAGCAGTGTCAGGGGTGGCGACTACAATGAGCAGTTCTTC.

The chain uses TRBV29-1 and TRBJ2-4; 8 nucleotides align to TRBD2. Trimming at V came to 1 base and at J to 0 bases, leaving 29 bases not matched to a gene. Germline V lookup: CDR1 SQVTM, CDR2 ANQGSEA. This CDR3 has 24 amino acids. The CDR3 spells CSVEGRQAGGFVPPRYVAKNIQYF. DNA for the CDR3: TGCAGCGTTGAAGGTCGGCAGGCGGGAGGTTTCGTTCCTCCCCGTTATGTAGCCAAAAACATTCAGTACTTC.

This sequence joins TRBV4-2 and TRBJ2-7; TRBD2 agrees at 7 bases. CDR1 is LGHNA and CDR2 is YNFKEQ in the germline V gene. The J segment lost 3 bases and the V segment lost 1 base, leaving 6 bases of the junction unmatched. The length of the CDR3 is 15 residues. The CDR3: CASSQGASGHYEQYF. The CDR3 DNA reads TGTGCCAGCAGCCAAGGGGCTAGCGGCCACTACGAGCAGTACTTC.

The V call is TRBV5-1, the J call TRBJ1-6, with 9 bases matching TRBD1. The V gene end was trimmed by 0 bases and the J gene end by 13 bases; junction bases not matched to a gene: 5. This CDR3 has 14 residues. Per germline, CDR1 SGHRS and CDR2 YFSETQ. CDR3 nucleotides: TGCGCCAGCAGCTTGGCCGGGACAGGGTTCCCCCTCCACTTT. As protein: CASSLAGTGFPLHF.

The V gene is TRBV25-1, the J gene TRBJ1-4; D is ambiguous. The CDR3 contains 15 residues. Germline V lookup: CDR1 MGHDK, CDR2 SYGVNS. V shed 5 bases and J shed 1 base, with 11 bases lying between them. Here the CDR3 reads CASSLANGTNEKLFF. The CDR3 bases are TGTGCCAGCAGTCTTGCTAATGGAACTAATGAAAAACTGTTTTTT.

The chain couples TRBV18 to TRBJ1-1; no definite D call. Germline V gene lookup returns CDR1 KGHSH and CDR2 LQKENI. Trimming took 8 bases from V and 1 from J, leaving 11 bases between them. The CDR3 consists of 13 residues. CDR3: CASDDGSNTEAFF. The CDR3 bases are TGTGCCAGCGACGACGGGTCGAACACTGAAGCTTTCTTT.

The V and J genes are TRBV28 and TRBJ1-4, with TRBD1 matching 10 bases. Germline assignment: CDR1 MDHEN and CDR2 SYDVKM. The CDR3 sequence is 18 residues long. V lost 5 bases and J lost 3; bases outside the gene matches: 12. This CDR3 reads CASSPGGGQGISNEKLFF. The CDR3 region has the DNA TGTGCCAGCAGTCCAGGGGGGGGACAGGGGATATCTAATGAAAAACTGTTTTTT.

V is TRBV6-5 and J is TRBJ2-7; TRBD2 is a possible D gene (5 bases). CDR1 is MNHEY, CDR2 SVGAGI, per germline. The V end lost 2 bases, the J end lost 4 bases, and 15 bases lay between the germline ends. The CDR3 sequence is 15 residues long. The CDR3 reads CASSYPVRPGYEQYF. In DNA, the CDR3 is TGTGCCAGCAGTTACCCAGTTCGGCCGGGATACGAGCAGTACTTC.

V and J are TRBV19 and TRBJ1-1; perhaps TRBD1 as D (6 bases). This CDR3 has 15 amino acids. Germline CDR1 and CDR2: LNHDA and SQIVND (reference sequence). Between the trimmed V and J ends, which lost 5 bases and 4 bases, there was a span of 17 bases. CDR3 DNA: TGTGCCAGTAGTTCAGAGACAGGAGCCCTCACTGAAGCTTTCTTT. Protein: CASSSETGALTEAFF. Full variable domain (outside the CDR3, taken from reference TRBV19 and TRBJ1-1): DGGITQSPKYLFRKEGQNVTLSCEQNLNHDAMYWYRQDPGQGLRLIYYSQIVNDFQKGDIAEGYSVSREKKESFPLTVTSAQKNPTAFYLCASSSETGALTEAFFGQGTRLTVV.